Presented here are 12 T cell receptor beta chains from one specimen sequenced in a study of shared clonotypes between healthy human individuals (dated by TCRdb to between 2020 and 2021). The library was built by means of the immunoSEQ multiplex PCR assay. In its TCRdb copy, this immuneACCESS table keeps in-frame sequences only and misses some clones. Where compared with another copy, unresolved V genes explain less than half of these, and the others have no known cause. For this sample the table gives a few million clones, of which more than 80% were detected only once. The ten largest clones take up approximately 0.4% of the sample. Input material: naive CD4+ T cells from PBMCs. The cell subset or site label on this specimen signifies: CD45RA+ positively selected. These receptors were taken from a man in his late teens or twenties in good health. Some clones in this sample may be carry-over from other donors' samples.

V is TRBV7-9 and J is TRBJ2-2, with D unclear. V shed 1 base and J shed 4 bases, with 10 bases lying between them. The CDR3 runs 15 residues. Germline CDR1 and CDR2: SEHNR and FQNEAQ (reference sequence). CDR3 amino acids: CASSLVGDPTGELFF. CDR3 sequence (DNA): TGTGCCAGCAGCTTAGTTGGGGATCCCACCGGGGAGCTGTTTTTT.

CDR3 DNA sequence: TGTGCCAGCTCACCACCGGGACTAGCGGGGAGATACGAGCAGTACTTC. Encoded protein: CASSPPGLAGRYEQYF. The chain is built from TRBV18 and TRBJ2-7; TRBD2 matches at 13 bases. Germline V gene lookup returns CDR1 KGHSH and CDR2 LQKENI. The CDR3 contains 16 residues. The ends lost 0 bases at V and 4 bases at J; junction bases unmatched: 3.

The chain recombines TRBV7-9 with TRBJ1-3, with a possible D match to TRBD1 (5 bases). This CDR3 is built from 14 residues. The germline V and J ends were trimmed by 0 bases and 7 bases, with 10 bases remaining between them. Germline V gene sequence: CDR1 SEHNR, CDR2 FQNEAQ (reference sequence). The CDR3, as DNA: TGTGCCAGCAGCTTAGCGCAGGGAGCGAACACCATATATTTT. Translating it yields CASSLAQGANTIYF.

V gene TRBV27 combines with J gene TRBJ2-1, with unresolved D. CDR1 MNHEY and CDR2 SMNVEV come from the germline V gene (reference sequence). V lost 3 bases and J lost 2, with 17 bases in between. This CDR3 is 17 amino acids long. The CDR3: CASSFEAPPSAYNEQFF. The CDR3 nucleotides are TGTGCCAGCAGTTTTGAGGCTCCACCGAGTGCCTACAATGAGCAGTTCTTC.

The chain uses TRBV4-3 and TRBJ1-3; possible D gene TRBD1, 6 bases. CDR1 LGHNA and CDR2 YSLEER come from the germline V gene. The CDR3 length is 16 residues. V was shortened by 2 bases and J by 2 bases, with 13 bases between the two germline ends. The CDR3 spells CASSQLSGGTGNTIYF. DNA of the CDR3: TGCGCCAGCAGCCAACTTAGCGGGGGCACTGGAAACACCATATATTTT.

In the case of this clone: This sample also contains other DNA sequences that code for the same CDR3. The chain couples TRBV20-1 to TRBJ2-2; D is uncertain. The germline gives CDR1 DFQATT, CDR2 SNEGSKA (reference sequence). Trimming pared 2 bases from V and 5 bases from J, leaving 3 bases between. The CDR3 contains 11 residues. The CDR3 bases are TGCAGTGCTAGATCAACCGGGGAGCTGTTTTTT. As protein: CSARSTGELFF.

The chain recombines TRBV15 with TRBJ2-2, with D unclear. This CDR3 has 15 amino acids. From germline, CDR1 is LNHNV and CDR2 YYDKDF (reference sequence). Deletions cut 0 bases from V and 4 bases from J, with 9 bases between. The CDR3, as DNA: TGTGCCACCAGCAGAGATGGGCTACCCACCGGGGAGCTGTTTTTT. It codes for CATSRDGLPTGELFF.

V usage is TRBV6-5 and J usage is TRBJ2-7; D assignment may be TRBD1 or TRBD2 (5 bases each). CDR3 length equals 14 residues. Germline V gene lookup returns CDR1 MNHEY and CDR2 SVGAGI. V gave up 7 bases and J gave up 2 bases, with 15 bases separating them. CDR3 protein: CASTPARDPYEQYF. CDR3 DNA sequence: TGTGCCAGCACCCCCGCCCGGGACCCCTACGAGCAGTACTTC.

This clone was seen a single time. The J gene is TRBJ2-3, the V gene TRBV5-6; no firm D call. The CDR3 has 14 residues. CDR1 is SGHDT, CDR2 YYEEEE, per germline. Deletions cut 0 bases from V and 0 bases from J, with 5 bases between. CDR3 in amino acids: CASSLELSTDTQYF. For the CDR3, the DNA is TGTGCCAGCAGCTTGGAACTTAGCACAGATACGCAGTATTTT. The variable domain in full, with the rest retrieved from reference TRBV5-6 and TRBJ2-3, is DAGVTQSPTHLIKTRGQQVTLRCSPKSGHDTVSWYQQALGQGPQFIFQYYEEEERQRGNFPDRFSGHQFPNYSSELNVNALLLGDSALYLCASSLELSTDTQYFGPGTRLTVL.

The CDR3 sequence is CACDKANTGELFF. The CDR3 region has the DNA TGTGCCTGCGACAAGGCGAACACCGGGGAGCTGTTTTTT. The rearrangement uses TRBV30 and TRBJ2-2; no clear D gene. Trimming removed 6 bases from V and 0 bases from J, with 8 bases in between. The V gene's germline CDR1 is GTSNPN and CDR2 SVGIG (reference sequence). This CDR3 contains 13 residues.

This clone has only one observation. V and J are TRBV6-6 and TRBJ2-7; D may be TRBD1 (6 bases). V gave up 6 bases and J gave up 2 bases, with 14 bases separating them. The CDR3 loop spans 14 amino acids. Germline V gene sequence: CDR1 MNHNY, CDR2 SVGAGI (reference sequence). Here the CDR3 reads CASSSLGGAYEQYF. The CDR3 DNA reads as TGTGCCAGCAGCTCTTTAGGGGGAGCCTACGAGCAGTACTTC.

The rearrangement links TRBV15 to TRBJ2-5, with 7 bases that match TRBD2. The CDR3 totals 14 residues. Germline V gene data show CDR1 as LNHNV and CDR2 as YYDKDF (reference sequence). Trimming cost V 3 bases and J 4 bases; bases outside gene matches: 5. As DNA, the CDR3 is TGTGCCACCAGCAGCTGGACTAGTTTAGAGACCCAGTACTTC. This gives the protein CATSSWTSLETQYF. Together with reference TRBV15 and TRBJ2-5, the CDR3 gives the full variable domain: DAMVIQNPRYQVTQFGKPVTLSCSQTLNHNVMYWYQQKSSQAPKLLFHYYDKDFNNEADTPDNFQSRRPNTSFCFLDIRSPGLGDTAMYLCATSSWTSLETQYFGPGTRLLVL.